This T cell receptor beta chain derives from a study of blood T cell repertoires in COVID-19. The wider study: The analysed material was cDNA or gDNA that came from T cells, B-cell-depleted T cells, or PBMCs.

The V end lost 7 bases, the J end lost 2 bases, and 10 bases lay between the germline ends. CDR3 length: 13 residues. Per germline, CDR1 MNHNY and CDR2 SVGAGI (reference sequence). Under the authors' procedure: From reference gene primer amplification, estimates of nucleated cell counts were derived. Clones were sequenced by immunoSEQ multiplex PCR, and TCRdb holds only the in-frame ones, with some missing. V and J calls and clone size are as listed in that table; D and trimming were resolved from the DNA. The profile shows roughly 200,000 clones, around 80% of them singletons. Material: peripheral blood. The receptor's source is a man aged 35 to 55 with acute or convalescent COVID-19. The chain uses TRBV6-6 and TRBJ2-3; D gene unclear. The CDR3 reads CASTYYNTDTQYF. CDR3 sequence (DNA): TGTGCCAGCACGTACTACAACACAGATACGCAGTATTTT.